Listed below are T cell receptor beta chains from one sample, sequenced in a study of shared clonotypes between healthy human individuals. This table comes from immunoSEQ multiplex PCR, and its TCRdb copy is limited to in-frame clones, with some not included. The sample shows over 850,000 clones, around 82% of them seen only once. The sequenced sample was memory CD4+ T cells from PBMCs. Receptors originate from a man aged 18-30 years in good health. Some clones in this sample may be carry-over from other donors' samples. Both conserved end residues are part of each CDR3. D genes are given only for firm matches. Clone size is stated in some rows and not others, as once, few, many or a class when expanded.

j_call,clone_size,d_call,cdr3_length,v_call,cdr3_aa,cdr3_nt
TRBJ1-2,NA,TRBD1,14,TRBV11-2,CASSLDGAGGGYTF,TGTGCCAGCAGCTTAGATGGGGCAGGGGGTGGCTACACCTTC
TRBJ2-3,NA,NA,13,TRBV9,CASSLSITDTQYF,TGTGCCAGCAGTCTTTCGATTACAGATACGCAGTATTTT
TRBJ2-1,NA,TRBD2,16,TRBV7-3,CASSSLAGSSYNEQFF,TGTGCCAGCAGCTCACTAGCGGGCAGCTCCTACAATGAGCAGTTCTTC
TRBJ1-1,NA,TRBD1,15,TRBV5-6,CASSLQGSPNTEAFF,TGTGCCAGCAGCTTACAGGGGAGCCCGAACACTGAAGCTTTCTTT
TRBJ2-3,NA,TRBD2,17,TRBV29-1,CSVEGRAGPESTDTQYF,TGCAGCGTTGAAGGTAGAGCGGGGCCCGAGTCCACAGATACGCAGTATTTT
TRBJ1-1,NA,NA,13,TRBV5-1,CASSLEVNTEAFF,TGCGCCAGCAGCCTGGAGGTGAACACTGAAGCTTTCTTT
TRBJ2-4,NA,NA,16,TRBV5-1,CASSSTRDGLWGIQYF,TGCGCCAGCAGCTCAACAAGGGACGGTCTTTGGGGCATTCAGTACTTC
TRBJ2-3,once,TRBD1,16,TRBV11-1,CASSILQGASTDTQYF,TGTGCCAGCAGCATCTTACAGGGGGCGAGCACAGATACGCAGTATTTT
TRBJ1-4,NA,NA,13,TRBV2,CASTVMTNEKLFF,TGTGCCAGCACTGTAATGACTAATGAAAAACTGTTTTTT
TRBJ1-6,NA,NA,12,TRBV7-9,CASSVTNSPLHF,TGTGCCAGCAGCGTTACGAATTCACCCCTCCACTTT
TRBJ2-1,NA,TRBD2,16,TRBV7-2,CASSLVSGLAGGEQFF,TGTGCCAGCAGCTTAGTCTCGGGACTAGCGGGAGGTGAGCAGTTCTTC
TRBJ2-1,once,TRBD2,16,TRBV7-3,CASSLSSTSGISEQFF,TGTGCCAGCAGCTTAAGTAGCACTAGCGGGATTAGTGAGCAGTTCTTC
TRBJ1-3,NA,NA,14,TRBV18,CASSSETGGNTIYF,TGTGCCAGCTCATCAGAAACAGGAGGAAACACCATATATTTT
TRBJ1-5,NA,NA,14,TRBV28,CASNLRRANQPQHF,TGTGCCAGCAATCTCCGGAGGGCCAATCAGCCCCAGCATTTT
TRBJ2-3,once,TRBD2,12,TRBV5-1,CASSFSGRTQYF,TGCGCCAGCAGCTTTAGCGGGCGCACGCAGTATTTT
TRBJ1-2,NA,TRBD1,14,TRBV7-9,CASSPGQGRYGYTF,TGTGCCAGCAGCCCGGGACAGGGGAGATATGGCTACACCTTC
TRBJ1-4,NA,NA,13,TRBV4-1,CAGQFAGGEKLFF,TGCGCCGGCCAGTTTGCCGGGGGGGAAAAACTGTTTTTT
TRBJ2-3,NA,TRBD2,15,TRBV6-1,CASSEAGGRGDTQYF,TGTGCCAGCAGTGAGGCCGGCGGGAGGGGTGATACGCAGTATTTT
TRBJ1-1,NA,NA,11,TRBV29-1,CSTRGKLEAFF,TGCAGCACCCGGGGCAAGCTTGAAGCTTTCTTT
TRBJ2-7,NA,TRBD1,15,TRBV5-1,CASSLSSGGFYEQYF,TGCGCCAGCAGCTTGTCGTCAGGGGGTTTCTACGAGCAGTACTTC
TRBJ2-1,NA,NA,12,TRBV11-3,CASSLDRSEQFF,TGTGCCAGCAGCTTAGATCGGTCTGAGCAGTTCTTC
TRBJ1-2,NA,TRBD1,14,TRBV28,CASSLVGTGYGYTF,TGTGCCAGCAGTTTAGTCGGGACAGGCTATGGCTACACCTTC
TRBJ1-1,many,NA,15,TRBV28,CAIFRGSGMNTEAFF,TGTGCCATCTTCAGGGGATCGGGGATGAACACTGAAGCTTTCTTT
TRBJ1-5,NA,NA,14,TRBV30,CAWSGAGGNQPQHF,TGTGCCTGGAGTGGGGCTGGGGGCAATCAGCCCCAGCATTTT
TRBJ2-2,NA,TRBD2,16,TRBV13,CASSLRRLAEAGELFF,TGTGCCAGCAGCTTACGGAGACTAGCGGAGGCGGGGGAGCTGTTTTTT
TRBJ2-5,few,TRBD2,16,TRBV2,CASSGTSGSVQETQYF,TGTGCCAGCAGCGGGACTAGCGGGAGTGTCCAAGAGACCCAGTACTTC
TRBJ2-1,once,NA,11,TRBV20-1,CSARPSGEQFF,TGCAGTGCTAGACCCTCGGGTGAGCAGTTCTTC
TRBJ2-2,once,TRBD2,14,TRBV28,CAVPRGGNTGELFF,TGTGCCGTCCCCCGGGGGGGCAACACCGGGGAGCTGTTTTTT
TRBJ1-4,many,NA,15,TRBV2,CASSRAPATNEKLFF,TGTGCCAGCAGCCGGGCGCCTGCAACTAATGAAAAACTGTTTTTT
TRBJ2-5,once,TRBD2,15,TRBV18,CANPKTSGAQETQYF,TGTGCCAACCCTAAGACTAGCGGGGCCCAAGAGACCCAGTACTTC
TRBJ1-4,few,NA,16,TRBV27,CASSLRRGRLNEKLFF,TGTGCCAGCAGTTTACGCCGGGGCCGCCTTAATGAAAAACTGTTTTTT
TRBJ1-4,NA,NA,14,TRBV21-1,CASSRGQGDEKLFF,TGTGCCAGCAGCAGGGGACAGGGTGATGAAAAACTGTTTTTT